Ten or more counts support the clone carrying this T cell receptor (beta chain). This sample is part of a study of T-cell reconstitution after alpha-beta-depleted transplantation in children. Germline loops: CDR1 DFQATT, CDR2 SNEGSKA (reference sequence). CDR3 length equals 14 residues. Losses at the gene ends were 6 bases for V and 0 bases for J; bases not matched to a gene: 5. Unique molecular identifiers were built into the TCRbeta library. TCRdb fed the PCR reads into MiXCR, producing one record per CDR3 protein. In the table there are under 450,000 distinct CDR3 sequences, about an eighth of which are singletons.

The chain employs TRBV20-1 and TRBJ2-1; TRBD1 aligns across 7 bases. The sequences come from PBMCs, collected from the stem cell graft. The clonotype was recovered from a human donor who donated a stem cell graft to a child with Fanconi anemia. The CDR3 loop reads CSAPPGGSYNEQFF. The DNA for the CDR3 is TGCAGTGCCCCTCCAGGGGGCTCCTACAATGAGCAGTTCTTC.